This is a list of T cell receptor beta chains from one sample in a study of PD-L1 blockade in urothelial cancer. The method was immunoSEQ multiplex PCR; TCRdb's version includes in-frame clones alone and lacks a portion of them. The sample comprises some 41,000 clones, 88% of which are singletons, and roughly 3.9% rests with the top ten. The source material was PBMCs, sampled around atezolizumab (anti-PD-L1) treatment. These receptor sequences come from a man at least 80 years old with urothelial cancer. Both conserved end residues are part of each CDR3. A D gene is named only where the DNA matches it firmly.

j_gene: TRBJ2-1; v_gene: TRBV7-2; d_gene: TRBD2; CDR3aa: CASSLRREVYNEQFF; CDR3nt: TGTGCCAGCAGCTTAAGGCGGGAGGTCTACAATGAGCAGTTCTTC
j_gene: TRBJ2-7; v_gene: TRBV10-1; d_gene: .; CDR3aa: CASSDPTLREQYF; CDR3nt: TGCGCCAGCAGTGACCCGACCCTGCGGGAGCAGTACTTC
j_gene: TRBJ2-7; v_gene: TRBV29-1; d_gene: TRBD1; CDR3aa: CSAKGTGAREQYF; CDR3nt: TGCAGCGCGAAAGGGACAGGGGCCCGCGAGCAGTACTTC
j_gene: TRBJ1-1; v_gene: TRBV13; d_gene: TRBD1; CDR3aa: CASSNRDRGSTEAFF; CDR3nt: TGTGCCAGCAGCAACCGGGACAGGGGGAGCACTGAAGCTTTCTTT
j_gene: TRBJ1-2; v_gene: TRBV6-1; d_gene: .; CDR3aa: CASRRGHSYGYTF; CDR3nt: TGTGCCAGCAGAAGAGGCCACTCCTATGGCTACACCTTC
j_gene: TRBJ1-3; v_gene: TRBV9; d_gene: .; CDR3aa: CASSVGTGRNTIYF; CDR3nt: TGTGCCAGCAGCGTAGGTACAGGAAGAAACACCATATATTTT
j_gene: TRBJ2-7; v_gene: TRBV9; d_gene: .; CDR3aa: CASSVMVAVYYEQYF; CDR3nt: TGTGCCAGCAGCGTTATGGTGGCGGTTTACTACGAGCAGTACTTC
j_gene: TRBJ2-3; v_gene: TRBV28; d_gene: TRBD2; CDR3aa: CASSSATSATDTQYF; CDR3nt: TGTGCCAGCAGTTCGGCGACTAGCGCCACAGATACGCAGTATTTT
j_gene: TRBJ1-1; v_gene: TRBV12-5; d_gene: TRBD1; CDR3aa: CASERRGQLNTEAFF; CDR3nt: TGTGCTAGCGAACGGAGGGGACAGCTGAACACTGAAGCTTTCTTT
j_gene: TRBJ1-1; v_gene: TRBV5-6; d_gene: .; CDR3aa: CASSHGGVRMNTEAFF; CDR3nt: TGTGCCAGCAGCCACGGCGGGGTACGCATGAACACTGAAGCTTTCTTT
j_gene: TRBJ2-4; v_gene: TRBV18; d_gene: TRBD1; CDR3aa: CASSQGTGAKNIQYF; CDR3nt: TGTGCCAGCTCACAGGGGACAGGGGCCAAAAACATTCAGTACTTC
j_gene: TRBJ2-2; v_gene: TRBV5-1; d_gene: TRBD2; CDR3aa: CASSSGLAGNTGELFF; CDR3nt: TGCGCCAGCAGCTCGGGACTAGCGGGGAACACCGGGGAGCTGTTTTTT
j_gene: TRBJ1-2; v_gene: TRBV5-1; d_gene: TRBD1; CDR3aa: CASSYQGARYGYTF; CDR3nt: TGCGCCAGCAGCTATCAGGGGGCTAGGTATGGCTACACCTTC
j_gene: TRBJ2-7; v_gene: TRBV5-1; d_gene: TRBD2; CDR3aa: CASSPLAGVPNEQYF; CDR3nt: TGCGCCAGCAGCCCCCTAGCGGGAGTTCCTAACGAGCAGTACTTC
j_gene: TRBJ2-2; v_gene: TRBV18; d_gene: TRBD2; CDR3aa: CASSPQAGGTGELFF; CDR3nt: TGTGCCAGCTCACCTCAAGCGGGAGGAACCGGGGAGCTGTTTTTT
j_gene: TRBJ2-7; v_gene: TRBV27; d_gene: .; CDR3aa: CASSLIPFGVNEQYF; CDR3nt: TGTGCCAGCAGTTTAATCCCTTTCGGGGTCAACGAGCAGTACTTC
j_gene: TRBJ1-2; v_gene: TRBV19; d_gene: TRBD1; CDR3aa: CASSPAGRTGYGYTF; CDR3nt: TGTGCCAGTAGTCCCGCGGGAAGGACAGGGTATGGCTACACCTTC